Each of the 4 T cell receptor beta chains below was sequenced from the same sample in a study of T cell clonality in common variable immunodeficiency. Using immunoSEQ multiplex PCR, the repertoire was profiled, and TCRdb retains in-frame clones only, with some absent. The sample contains around 81,000 clones, none of them singletons. Sequenced: peripheral blood mononuclear cells. These receptors were obtained from a person aged 18 to 75 in good health.

A note on this clone: Read data end 3 residues before the CDR3 end; the end is taken from the germline J gene. The chain has TRBV5-1 and TRBJ2-3; D is possibly TRBD2 (5 bases). V lost 2 bases and J 0 bases, leaving 13 bases between the germline ends. The CDR3 is 16 residues long. CDR1 and CDR2 from the germline V gene are SGHRS and YFSETQ. Partial CDR3 DNA: TGCGCCAGCAGCTTACAACAGTGGACTAGCACAGATACG. As protein: CASSLQQWTSTDT. The CDR3 as a whole reads CASSLQQWTSTDTQYF. The full variable domain, completed using reference TRBV5-1 and TRBJ2-3, is KAGVTQTPRYLIKTRGQQVTLSCSPISGHRSVSWYQQTPGQGLQFLFEYFSETQRNKGNFPGRFSGRQFSNSRSEMNVSTLELGDSALYLCASSLQQWTSTDTQYFGPGTRLTVL.

This clone was seen at least ten times. With the read ending 3 residues before the CDR3 end, the germline J gene is used to fill in that end. The chain is built from TRBV28 and TRBJ2-7, with D perhaps TRBD2 (6 bases). The CDR3 has 14 amino acids. Between the trimmed V and J ends, which lost 4 bases and 2 bases, there was a span of 12 bases. Germline V gives CDR1 MDHEN, CDR2 SYDVKM. The CDR3 sequence is CASSSGGDPYEQYF. Partial CDR3 DNA: TGTGCCAGCAGTTCAGGCGGGGATCCCTACGAG.

This clone was seen ten or more times. Read coverage stops 3 residues before the CDR3 terminus; the germline J gene supplies the remainder. The rearrangement links TRBV18 to TRBJ2-6; D gene uncertain. There are 14 residues in the CDR3. The germline gives CDR1 KGHSH, CDR2 LQKENI. The V end lost 5 bases, the J end lost 3 bases, and 8 bases lay between the germline ends. CDR3 sequence reads: CASSETIGANVLTF. CDR3 bases read: TGTGCCAGCTCAGAAACAATTGGGGCCAACGTC.

This clone was seen at least ten times. The read terminates 3 residues before the CDR3 end, so the remaining end is supplied by the germline J gene. The chain joins TRBV7-3 to TRBJ2-3; TRBD2 matches at 11 bases. The length of the CDR3 is 16 residues. Unmatched junction bases numbered 6, after V lost 5 bases and J lost 2 bases. Per the germline V gene, CDR1 is SGHTA and CDR2 is FQGTGA. This CDR3 reads CASSMGLAADTDTQYF. The covered CDR3 bases are TGTGCCAGCAGCATGGGACTAGCGGCTGACACAGATACG.